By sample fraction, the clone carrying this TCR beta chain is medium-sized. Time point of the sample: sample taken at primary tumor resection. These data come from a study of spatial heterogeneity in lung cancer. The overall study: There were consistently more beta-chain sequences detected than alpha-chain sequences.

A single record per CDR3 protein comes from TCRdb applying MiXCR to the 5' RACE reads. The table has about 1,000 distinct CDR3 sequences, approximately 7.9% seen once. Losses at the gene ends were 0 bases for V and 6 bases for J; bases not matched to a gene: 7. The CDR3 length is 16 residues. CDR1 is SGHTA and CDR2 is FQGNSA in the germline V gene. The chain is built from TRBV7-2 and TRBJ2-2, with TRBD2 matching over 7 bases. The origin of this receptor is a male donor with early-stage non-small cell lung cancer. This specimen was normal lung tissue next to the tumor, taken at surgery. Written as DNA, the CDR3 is TGTGCCAGCAGCTTAGCGGGAGGCGGGAGATCCGGGGAGCTGTTTTTT. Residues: CASSLAGGGRSGELFF.